One and the same sample provided the 27 T cell receptor beta chains below, sequenced in a study of tumor-infiltrating lymphocytes in primary liver carcinoma. Taking about 17-31 mg of unsorted bulk tissue, the authors co-extracted RNA and DNA. The input was approximately 0.45 ug total RNA; TCR beta cDNA was made from it with a constant-region primer. Amplification in three nested multiplex PCR rounds with slightly modified ARM-PCR gave rise to TCR beta libraries. The first two PCR rounds used TRBV1-TRBV30 forward primers with a C-beta reverse primer, around 10 cycles each. TCRdb re-called the multiplex PCR reads through MiXCR, storing one row per CDR3 protein. This table has approximately 47,000 distinct CDR3 sequences, around 79% appearing once. The sample taken for sequencing was liver tumor tissue from sampling region 3. Subset defined: tumor region T3, left-lateral pole. These receptor sequences come from a man aged 35-49 years with primary liver carcinoma and hepatitis B virus infection.

Remarks on this clonotype: One end of the junction is discordant with germline, which a read error may explain. The V and J genes are TRBV6-5 and TRBJ2-3, with no clear D. The length of the CDR3 is 14 residues. Germline V gives CDR1 MNHEY, CDR2 SVGAGI. The CDR3 nucleotides read TGTACCAGCAGCGTATCCCAGTGGGTAGATACGCAGTATTTT. Its translation: CTSSVSQWVDTQYF.

The CDR3 protein is CGCRRGSDTEAFF. The CDR3 DNA is TGTGGCTGTAGAAGGGGTTCGGACACTGAAGCTTTCTTT. The chain couples TRBV30 to TRBJ1-1; tentative D call: TRBD1 (5 bases). The CDR3 has 13 amino acids. Germline lookup yields CDR1 GTSNPN and CDR2 SVGIG (reference sequence).

Comment on this clonotype: A junction boundary mismatches the germline segment, possibly from a read error. The J gene is TRBJ2-5, the V gene TRBV6-5, with D perhaps TRBD2 (6 bases). Germline values: CDR1 MNHEY, CDR2 SVGAGI. The CDR3 sequence is 13 residues long. Here the CDR3 DNA reads TGTGGCAGCAGTTATCCGGGGGTGGAGACCCAGTACTTC. Residues: CGSSYPGVETQYF.

Turning to this clonotype: An end of the junction does not agree with germline; a read error may underlie this. The CDR3 DNA follows: TGTAGCGTTGAATGGGGGGGTTGGGCAGGGGGCCGTTCCAATGAGCAGTTCTTC. Translation: CSVEWGGWAGGRSNEQFF. This chain connects TRBV29-1 to TRBJ2-1, with D possibly TRBD1 on 8 matching bases. The length of the CDR3 is 18 residues. Per germline, CDR1 SQVTM and CDR2 ANQGSEA.

A remark on this clonotype: A much larger clone sits a single nucleotide away, making a read error possible. This sequence joins TRBV5-1 and TRBJ2-7; the match to TRBD2 covers 7 bases. This CDR3 is 16 amino acids long. The V gene's germline CDR1 is SGHRS and CDR2 YFSETQ. As DNA, the CDR3 is TGCGACAGCAGCTTGTCTCCCAGCGGGACCTCCTACGAGCAGTACTTC. It translates to CDSSLSPSGTSYEQYF.

On this clonotype: One base away lies a much larger clone, so this may be a sequencing read error. The chain recombines TRBV25-1 with TRBJ1-1; D possibly corresponds to TRBD1 (5 bases). V was clipped by 6 bases and J by 0 bases, with 5 bases between them. The germline CDR1 and CDR2 sequences are MGHDK and SYGVNS. The CDR3 has 12 residues. The CDR3: CASRTVNTEAFF. The DNA of the CDR3 is TGTGCCAGCAGGACAGTGAACACTGAAGCTTTCTTT.

This clonotype appeared a single time. As the CDR3 is not closed by the conserved phenylalanine or tryptophan, this likely results from a read error. The chain carries TRBV11-2 and TRBJ2-3, with 7 bases aligning to TRBD2. V lost 6 bases and J lost 0; bases outside the gene matches: 9. CDR1 and CDR2 from the germline V gene are SGHAT and FQNNGV. The CDR3 loop spans 16 amino acids. The chain's CDR3 is CASSPPTSSSTDTQYY. For the CDR3, the DNA is TGTGCCAGCAGTCCCCCGACTAGCAGCAGCACAGATACGCAGTATTAT.

This chain joins TRBV7-9 and TRBJ2-1; no firm D call. Trimming pared 1 base from V and 6 bases from J, leaving 13 bases between. The CDR3 contains 15 residues. Germline loops: CDR1 SEHNR, CDR2 FQNEAQ (reference sequence). CDR3 loop: CASSLGHGALNEQFF. The CDR3 region has the DNA TGTGCCAGCAGCTTAGGACATGGAGCCCTCAATGAGCAGTTCTTC.

This clonotype appeared once. A read error may produce the germline difference seen at one junction end. V gene TRBV11-2 combines with J gene TRBJ2-1; D is possibly TRBD2 (6 bases). Germline CDR1 reads SGHAT; CDR2 reads FQNNGV. The CDR3 spans 18 residues. The chain's CDR3 is CASSFDPRRTGSYSEQFF. CDR3 nucleotide sequence: TGCGCCAGCAGTTTTGACCCTAGGAGGACCGGGAGTTACAGTGAGCAGTTCTTC.

Comments on this clonotype: A much larger clone lies one base from this, so it may be a read error. The chain joins TRBV5-1 to TRBJ1-3; D unresolved. Germline V gene data show CDR1 as SGHRS and CDR2 as YFSETQ. The CDR3 spans 14 residues. CDR3 bases: TGCGCCAGCAGCTTGGGCGTATCTGGAAGCACCATATATTTT. Translating gives CASSLGVSGSTIYF. The full variable domain, its missing parts supplied by reference TRBV5-1 and TRBJ1-3, is KAGVTQTPRYLIKTRGQQVTLSCSPISGHRSVSWYQQTPGQGLQFLFEYFSETQRNKGNFPGRFSGRQFSNSRSEMNVSTLELGDSALYLCASSLGVSGSTIYFGEGSWLTVV.

This clonotype was seen just once. Since a much larger clone is just one base distant, this may be a read error. This chain joins TRBV5-1 and TRBJ1-2, with D perhaps matching TRBD1 (5 bases). CDR3 length: 14 residues. CDR1 SGHRS and CDR2 YFSETQ come from the germline V gene. The CDR3 DNA follows: TGCGCCAGCAGCTCACAGGCTCCTAACGATGGCTACACCTTC. Its translation: CASSSQAPNDGYTF.

This clonotype was detected only a few times. Since a much larger clone is just one base distant, this may be a read error. The chain combines TRBV28 with TRBJ2-1; D is unresolved. The germline V and J ends were trimmed by 7 bases and 10 bases, with 11 bases remaining between them. CDR1 MDHEN and CDR2 SYDVKM come from the germline V gene. CDR3 length equals 11 residues. CDR3 coding DNA: TGTGCCAGCAACCTTGAGGAAGAGCAGTTCTTC. It is translated as CASNLEEEQFF.

Notes on this clonotype: One end of the junction is discordant with germline, which a read error may explain. This chain uses TRBV29-1 with TRBJ2-3; 8 positions agree with TRBD1. Germline V gene sequence: CDR1 SQVTM, CDR2 ANQGSEA. The CDR3 contains 15 residues. The CDR3 spells CSVAGAGGIGDTQYF. The CDR3 DNA is TGCAGCGTTGCGGGGGCAGGGGGCATAGGAGATACGCAATATTTT.

As concerns this clonotype: The CDR3 end shows no conserved phenylalanine or tryptophan, and so a read error is likely. V is TRBV5-4 and J is TRBJ2-6; no reliable D call. The CDR3 spans 15 residues. The germline V gene has CDR1 SGHNT and CDR2 YYREEE (reference sequence). This chain's CDR3 is CASNLVNPGANVLTL. The CDR3 coding sequence is TGTGCCAGCAACTTGGTTAACCCTGGGGCCAACGTCCTGACTCTC.

This clonotype was detected once. An end of the junction differs from the germline gene, which may be a read error. This chain uses TRBV4-1 with TRBJ1-4; D ambiguous. The CDR3 is 17 amino acids. Germline CDR1 and CDR2: MGHRA and YSYEKL. CDR3 in amino acids: CASRQEPSDGLGEKLFF. In DNA, the CDR3 is TGTGCCAGCAGACAAGAACCCTCCGACGGCTTAGGTGAAAAACTGTTTTTT.

This clonotype was seen a single time. Compared with germline, one end of the junction differs, possibly owing to a read error. The chain links TRBV6-5 to TRBJ2-2; D is unresolved. The CDR3 runs 15 residues. Germline V gene lookup returns CDR1 MNHEY and CDR2 SVGAGI. The CDR3 DNA sequence: TGTGCCAACAGTTACGCTGTGGACGACACCGGGGAGCTGTTTTTT. Amino acid sequence: CANSYAVDDTGELFF.

Only one count was recorded for this clonotype. At one end the junction does not follow the germline gene, possibly because of a read error. The chain has TRBV10-3 and TRBJ2-7, with D possibly being TRBD2 (6 bases). This CDR3 region has 20 residues. Germline V gene sequence: CDR1 ENHRY, CDR2 SYGVKD. CDR3 amino acids: CVISGGTLQAGGKQRIEQYF. The CDR3 nucleotides are TGTGTCATCAGTGGGGGTACCCTCCAAGCAGGAGGGAAGCAGCGAATTGAGCAGTACTTC.

This clonotype was counted a single time. One end of the junction is discordant with germline, which a read error may explain. CDR3 protein: CGGLKTTENIQYF. CDR3 DNA: TGCGGCGGGCTCAAAACTACCGAAAACATTCAATACTTC. This rearrangement joins TRBV29-1 to TRBJ2-4, with D possibly matching TRBD2 (5 bases). CDR3 length: 13 residues. Per the germline V gene, CDR1 is SQVTM and CDR2 is ANQGSEA.

By its share, this clonotype is medium-sized. V is TRBV5-4 and J is TRBJ1-1, with 8 bases aligning to TRBD1. There are 16 residues in the CDR3. CDR1 is SGHNT, CDR2 YYREEE, per germline (reference sequence). V was clipped by 2 bases and J by 1 base; unmatched bases: 7. The CDR3 is CASSFGSGTGNTEAFF. Written as DNA, the CDR3 is TGTGCCAGCAGCTTTGGTTCCGGGACAGGGAACACTGAAGCTTTCTTT.

This clonotype was seen only once. The DNA for the CDR3 is TGTGCCAACAACTTATACGGAGGACTAGCTAACACCGGGGAGCTGTTTTTT. Its protein product is CANNLYGGLANTGELFF. The chain joins TRBV7-2 to TRBJ2-2, with 8 bases lining up with TRBD2. This CDR3 has 17 residues. Germline CDR1 SGHTA, CDR2 FQGNSA. V lost 10 bases, J lost 2 bases, and 15 bases stayed unmatched.

A remark on this clonotype: A much larger clonotype is one base distant, so this may be a read error. The chain joins TRBV28 to TRBJ1-2; TRBD1 aligns across 9 bases. Germline CDR1 reads MDHEN; CDR2 reads SYDVKM. This CDR3 region has 14 residues. CDR3 in amino acids: CASSPPGQGYDYTF. The CDR3 region has the DNA TGTGCCAGCAGCCCACCGGGACAGGGCTATGACTACACCTTC.

Note on this clonotype: A read error may produce the germline difference seen at one junction end. V usage is TRBV24-1 and J usage is TRBJ2-2; TRBD1 matches at 9 bases. The CDR3 has 16 residues. Germline CDR1 and CDR2: KGHDR and SFDVKD. The CDR3 DNA sequence: TGTGCCACCAGTGCTGAGGGACAGGGTTCCACCAGGGAGCTGTTTTTT. Translating it yields CATSAEGQGSTRELFF.

The J gene is TRBJ2-1, the V gene TRBV20-1; no definite D call. Germline V gene data show CDR1 as DFQATT and CDR2 as SNEGSKA (reference sequence). Between the trimmed V and J ends, which lost 6 bases and 5 bases, there was a span of 11 bases. The CDR3 runs to 12 residues. The CDR3 spells CSATTAHNEQFF. CDR3 nucleotide sequence: TGCAGTGCGACCACGGCCCACAATGAGCAGTTCTTC.

On this clonotype itself: At one of its ends the junction is not consistent with the germline gene, which may arise from a read error. The chain carries TRBV11-2 and TRBJ2-2; D possibly matches TRBD1 or TRBD2 (5 bases each). The CDR3 consists of 15 residues. CDR1 SGHAT and CDR2 FQNNGV come from the germline V gene. CDR3 bases: TGTGCCAGCATAAAAAGACAGTGCTGGACCGGGGAGCTGTTCTTT. This gives the protein CASIKRQCWTGELFF.

This clonotype was detected only once. A much larger clonotype is one base distant, so this may be a read error. This chain links TRBV5-1 with TRBJ1-4; tentative D call: TRBD1 (6 bases). Germline V gene sequence: CDR1 SGHRS, CDR2 YFSETQ. Trimming took off 2 bases at V and 5 bases at J, with 13 bases between the two ends. This CDR3 contains 15 residues. CDR3 in amino acids: CASSFRDTRNEKLFF. In DNA, the CDR3 is TGCGCCAGCAGCTTCCGGGACACTAGAAATGAAAAACTGTTTTTT.

V and J are TRBV5-5 and TRBJ2-1; possible D gene TRBD1, 6 bases. CDR3 size: 13 residues. In germline, CDR1 is SGHKS, CDR2 YYEKEE (reference sequence). The CDR3 region has the DNA TGTACAAGCAGCTTGGGGGCTTACAATGAGCAGTTCTTC. Protein product: CTSSLGAYNEQFF.

Turning to this clonotype: A junction boundary mismatches the germline segment, possibly from a read error. The J gene is TRBJ2-2, the V gene TRBV6-5; D possibly corresponds to TRBD2 (5 bases). The V gene's germline CDR1 is MNHEY and CDR2 SVGAGI. The CDR3 runs to 14 residues. In nucleotides, the CDR3 is TGTGCCAGCAGTTCTATAGGAGGCACCGGGGAGCTGTTTTTC. Amino acid sequence: CASSSIGGTGELFF.